The sequence of this TCR beta chain was determined in a study of T cell repertoires in cytomegalovirus infection. Overall study: Signatures in public TCR beta sequences pointed to both CMV infection and matching HLA type. General observations from the study: Carriers of CMV plus the relevant HLA were identified by cumulative public TCR beta family frequency. In two of eight donors, the top clonotype was HLA-C-restricted CMV-specific.

One entry per CDR3 protein, called by TCRdb with MiXCR from the reads. The sample has 380,000 or so distinct CDR3 sequences, roughly 34% seen once. This clonotype showed up just a few times. What it binds is not known. The V gene's germline CDR1 is SGHVS and CDR2 FQNEAQ. This CDR3 has 18 amino acids. V was pared by 7 bases and J by 0 bases, with 14 bases of the junction left unmatched. This sequence originates from a human donor in good health (CMV status not recorded). Some clones in this sample may be carry-over from other donors' samples. The sample consisted of cultured PBMCs, taken from culture after CMV antigen stimulation. This chain joins TRBV7-8 and TRBJ2-3, with 9 nucleotides matching TRBD2. The chain's CDR3 is CASTTKIAGALSTDTQYF. CDR3 nucleotides: TGTGCCAGCACCACCAAAATAGCGGGAGCCCTCAGCACAGATACGCAGTATTTT.